This T cell receptor beta chain was documented in a study of blood T cells in healthy people across ages. V was pared by 8 bases and J by 13 bases, with 15 bases between. The CDR3 length is 11 residues. In germline, CDR1 is SGHAT, CDR2 FQNNGV. The study, taken as a whole, reports: A strong correlation between TCR beta diversity and naive T cell percentage was seen. No conclusive comparison of naive versus antigen-experienced cells was possible with unsorted PBMCs.

Total RNA was isolated from each sample in quantities of at least 6 micrograms. The authors ran a second PCR of about 6 to 12 cycles using a sample-barcoded 5' primer and a J-beta primer mix. A tag from a template-switch adaptor with 12 random nucleotides marked each cDNA molecule. TCRdb used MiXCR to reprocess the 5' RACE reads, holding one entry per CDR3 protein. The sample has approximately 600,000 distinct CDR3 sequences, 58% seen once. In regard to this clonotype: What it binds is unknown.

The sequencing sample was made of blood. The origin of this receptor is a man between 60 and 75 years old in good health. The rearrangement links TRBV11-2 to TRBJ2-1; TRBD2 is a possible D gene (7 bases). The CDR3 protein is CASGGGAAQFF. The CDR3 DNA reads TGTGCCAGCGGAGGGGGGGCGGCCCAGTTCTTC.